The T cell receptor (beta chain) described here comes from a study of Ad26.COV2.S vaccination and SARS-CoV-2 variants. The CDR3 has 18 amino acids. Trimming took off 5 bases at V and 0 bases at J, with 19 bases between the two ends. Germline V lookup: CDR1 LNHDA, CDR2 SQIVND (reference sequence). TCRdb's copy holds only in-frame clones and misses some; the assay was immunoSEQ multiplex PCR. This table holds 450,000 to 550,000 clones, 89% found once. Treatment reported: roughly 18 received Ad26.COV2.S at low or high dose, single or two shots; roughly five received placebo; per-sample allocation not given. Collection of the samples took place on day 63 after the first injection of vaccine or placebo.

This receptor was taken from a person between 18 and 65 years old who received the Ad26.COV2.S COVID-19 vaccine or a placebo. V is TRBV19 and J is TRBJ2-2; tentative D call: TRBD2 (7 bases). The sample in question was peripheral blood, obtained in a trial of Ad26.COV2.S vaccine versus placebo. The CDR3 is CASSLRLGGRSNTGELFF. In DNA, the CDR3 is TGTGCCAGTAGTTTGAGACTGGGGGGGCGCTCGAACACCGGGGAGCTGTTTTTT.